This T cell receptor (beta chain) comes out of a study of shared clonotypes between healthy human individuals. Study as a whole: Used for every donor were three CD4 naive, three CD4 memory, two CD8 naive and one CD8 memory plate. Study-level findings and limits: Non-shared clonotypes had lower generation probabilities than those shared by all four donors. Naive CD4 clonotypes were shared across several donors at about 5%. It was only blood that was sampled, and tissue repertoires likely differ.

The assay was immunoSEQ multiplex PCR, and TCRdb's table has in-frame clones only and misses some. The sample lists about 1.1 million clones, approximately 80% occurring once. This CDR3 comprises 14 residues. The germline CDR1 and CDR2 sequences are SGHVS and FQNEAQ. The germline V and J ends were trimmed by 5 bases and 9 bases, with 17 bases remaining between them. Turning to this clone: No antigen is known for it.

This sequence joins TRBV7-8 and TRBJ2-4; D possibly corresponds to TRBD1 (7 bases). The TCR originated in a man aged 18 to 29 in good health. Some clones in this sample may be carry-over from other donors' samples. The sample taken for sequencing was memory CD4+ T cells from PBMCs. Subset defined: CD45RA-negative fraction. CDR3 residues: CASSTTTGEAIQYF. The CDR3 region has the DNA TGTGCCAGCAGCACAACAACAGGGGAGGCCATTCAGTACTTC. The full variable domain, rest sourced from reference TRBV7-8 and TRBJ2-4, is GAGVSQSPRYKVAKRGQDVALRCDPISGHVSLFWYQQALGQGPEFLTYFQNEAQLDKSGLPSDRFFAERPEGSVSTLKIQRTQQEDSAVYLCASSTTTGEAIQYFGAGTRLSVL.